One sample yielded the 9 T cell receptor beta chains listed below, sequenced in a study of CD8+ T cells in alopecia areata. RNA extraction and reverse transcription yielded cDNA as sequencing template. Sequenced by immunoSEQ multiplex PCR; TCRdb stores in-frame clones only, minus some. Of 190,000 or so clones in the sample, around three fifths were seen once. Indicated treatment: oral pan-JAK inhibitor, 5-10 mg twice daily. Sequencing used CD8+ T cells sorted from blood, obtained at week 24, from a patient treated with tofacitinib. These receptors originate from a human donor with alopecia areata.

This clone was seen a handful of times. The CDR3 region has the DNA TGTGCCAGCAGTTTATTTAGAGGAGGGGAGCTGTTTTTT. The encoded protein is CASSLFRGGELFF. The chain uses TRBV27 and TRBJ2-2; D ambiguous. The CDR3 runs to 13 residues. Germline CDR1 reads MNHEY; CDR2 reads SMNVEV (reference sequence). Trimming pared 1 base from V and 8 bases from J, leaving 8 bases between.

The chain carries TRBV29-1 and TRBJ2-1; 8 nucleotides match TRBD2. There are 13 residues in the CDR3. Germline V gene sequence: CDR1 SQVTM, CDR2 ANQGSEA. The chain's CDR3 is CSRSGGPYNEQFF. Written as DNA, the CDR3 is TGCAGTCGCAGCGGGGGCCCTTACAATGAGCAGTTCTTC.

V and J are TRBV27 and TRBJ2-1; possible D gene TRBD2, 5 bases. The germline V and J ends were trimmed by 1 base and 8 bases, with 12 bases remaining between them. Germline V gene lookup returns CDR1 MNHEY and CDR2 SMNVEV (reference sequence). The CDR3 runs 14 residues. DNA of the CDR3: TGTGCCAGCAGTTTATTAGACCCCGGGGATGAGCAGTTCTTC. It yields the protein CASSLLDPGDEQFF.

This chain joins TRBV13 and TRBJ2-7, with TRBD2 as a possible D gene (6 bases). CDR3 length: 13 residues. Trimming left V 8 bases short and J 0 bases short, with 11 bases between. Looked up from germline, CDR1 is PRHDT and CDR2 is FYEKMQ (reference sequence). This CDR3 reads CASGSGDSYEQYF. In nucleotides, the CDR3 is TGTGCCAGCGGCTCGGGGGACTCCTACGAGCAGTACTTC.

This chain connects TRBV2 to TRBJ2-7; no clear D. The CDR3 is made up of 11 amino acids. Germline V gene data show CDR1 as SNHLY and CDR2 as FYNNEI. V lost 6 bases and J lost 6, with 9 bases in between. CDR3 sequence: CASSSQAEQYF. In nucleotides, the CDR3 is TGTGCCAGCAGCTCTCAGGCCGAGCAGTACTTC. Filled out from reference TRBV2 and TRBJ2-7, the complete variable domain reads EPEVTQTPSHQVTQMGQEVILRCVPISNHLYFYWYRQILGQKVEFLVSFYNNEISEKSEIFDDQFSVERPDGSNFTLKIRSTKLEDSAMYFCASSSQAEQYFGPGTRLTVT.

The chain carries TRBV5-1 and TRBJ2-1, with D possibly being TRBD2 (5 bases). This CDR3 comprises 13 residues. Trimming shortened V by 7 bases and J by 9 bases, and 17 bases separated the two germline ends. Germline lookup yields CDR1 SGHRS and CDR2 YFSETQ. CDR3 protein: CASRGSSALEQFF. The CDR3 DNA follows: TGCGCCAGCCGGGGATCAAGCGCGCTTGAGCAGTTCTTC.

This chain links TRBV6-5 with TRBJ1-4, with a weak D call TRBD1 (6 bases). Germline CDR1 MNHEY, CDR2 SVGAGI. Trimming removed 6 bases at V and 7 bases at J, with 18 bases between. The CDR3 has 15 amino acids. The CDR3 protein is CASSKEGRGFEKLFF. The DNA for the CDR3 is TGTGCCAGCAGCAAGGAGGGCAGGGGATTTGAAAAACTGTTTTTT.

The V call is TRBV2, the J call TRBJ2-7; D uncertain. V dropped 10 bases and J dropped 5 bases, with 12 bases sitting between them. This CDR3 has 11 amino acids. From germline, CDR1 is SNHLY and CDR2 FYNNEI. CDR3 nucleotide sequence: TGTGCCACCATAAAAGGGAACGAGCAGTACTTC. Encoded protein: CATIKGNEQYF.

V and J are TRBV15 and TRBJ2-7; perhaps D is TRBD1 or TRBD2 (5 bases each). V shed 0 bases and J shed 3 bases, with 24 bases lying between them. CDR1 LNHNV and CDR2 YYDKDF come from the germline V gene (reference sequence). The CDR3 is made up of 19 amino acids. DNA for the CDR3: TGTGCCACCAGCAGAGATACGGATATCGGGGAAGGGGCATACTACGAGCAGTACTTC. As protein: CATSRDTDIGEGAYYEQYF.